The 30 T cell receptor beta chains below come from one sample, sequenced in a study of blood T cell repertoires in COVID-19. The data were produced by immunoSEQ multiplex PCR, yet TCRdb's version contains in-frame clones alone and is incomplete. This sample has roughly 38,000 clones, with about 86% found just once. Specimen: peripheral blood. Receptors originate from a man in his 70s with acute or convalescent COVID-19.

The CDR3 sequence is CASRTDRASIQPQHF. The CDR3, as DNA: TGTGCCAGCAGGACTGACAGGGCTTCAATTCAGCCCCAGCATTTT. The chain joins TRBV28 to TRBJ1-5, with 7 bases identical to TRBD1. The CDR3 loop spans 15 amino acids. After removal of 6 bases from V and 6 bases from J, the junction contained 11 bases not matched to a gene. Germline V CDR1 and CDR2: MDHEN, SYDVKM.

The chain employs TRBV18 and TRBJ1-1; D is possibly TRBD1 (5 bases). Germline assignment: CDR1 KGHSH and CDR2 LQKENI. V lost 4 bases and J 1 base, leaving 16 bases between the germline ends. The CDR3 covers 16 residues. The CDR3 loop reads CASSRTIGAENTEAFF. The CDR3 coding sequence is TGTGCCAGCTCACGCACGATAGGGGCTGAGAACACTGAAGCTTTCTTT. The variable domain in full, with the rest retrieved from reference TRBV18 and TRBJ1-1, is NAGVMQNPRHLVRRRGQEARLRCSPMKGHSHVYWYRQLPEEGLKFMVYLQKENIIDESGMPKERFSAEFPKEGPSILRIQQVVRGDSAAYFCASSRTIGAENTEAFFGQGTRLTVV.

V is TRBV29-1 and J is TRBJ1-1; TRBD1 is a possible D gene (6 bases). V lost 4 bases and J lost 1, with 10 bases in between. Germline V gives CDR1 SQVTM, CDR2 ANQGSEA. The CDR3 sequence is 13 residues long. The CDR3 sequence is CSVVRGQNTEAFF. DNA of the CDR3: TGCAGCGTTGTGAGGGGACAGAACACTGAAGCTTTCTTT.

This chain joins TRBV7-8 and TRBJ2-7; 11 bases align to TRBD2. V lost 5 bases and J lost 3; bases outside the gene matches: 6. CDR1 is SGHVS and CDR2 is FQNEAQ in the germline V gene. The CDR3 has 15 residues. The CDR3 reads CASSRDTSGGYEQYF. In DNA, the CDR3 is TGTGCCAGCAGCCGAGACACTAGCGGGGGCTACGAGCAGTACTTC.

Only one count was recorded for this clone. The rearrangement links TRBV29-1 to TRBJ2-2, with a weak D call TRBD2 (6 bases). Germline assignment: CDR1 SQVTM and CDR2 ANQGSEA. CDR3 length: 16 residues. V lost 2 bases, J lost 0 bases, and 13 bases lay in between. CDR3 in DNA: TGCAGCGTTGAATGGGGAGGAACTCCGAACACCGGGGAGCTGTTTTTT. It yields the protein CSVEWGGTPNTGELFF.

The chain recombines TRBV5-1 with TRBJ1-2, with D possibly TRBD1 on 5 matching bases. Germline V gene lookup returns CDR1 SGHRS and CDR2 YFSETQ. CDR3 length equals 16 residues. V dropped 1 base and J dropped 1 base, with 14 bases sitting between them. The CDR3 region is CASSLRSQANNYGYTF. The CDR3 bases are TGCGCCAGCAGCTTGAGGTCACAGGCAAATAACTATGGCTACACCTTC.

The chain couples TRBV6-1 to TRBJ2-3; a possible D gene is TRBD2 (5 bases). There are 16 residues in the CDR3. Between the trimmed V and J ends, which lost 0 bases and 2 bases, there was a span of 12 bases. The germline gives CDR1 MNHNS, CDR2 SASEGT. The CDR3 here is CASSEAGRRDTDTQYF. In nucleotides, the CDR3 is TGTGCCAGCAGTGAAGCGGGTCGACGGGACACAGATACGCAGTATTTT.

The V call is TRBV5-4, the J call TRBJ2-7; 8 nucleotides align to TRBD2. V lost 1 base, J lost 6 bases, and 6 bases stayed unmatched. The length of the CDR3 is 14 residues. The V gene's germline CDR1 is SGHNT and CDR2 YYREEE (reference sequence). Written as DNA, the CDR3 is TGTGCCAGCAGCTTGTGGACTAGCTGGGGCGAGCAGTACTTC. This gives the protein CASSLWTSWGEQYF.

The chain links TRBV7-3 to TRBJ1-1, with no clear D. Trimming removed 0 bases at V and 1 base at J, with 3 bases between. This CDR3 region has 13 residues. Germline assignment: CDR1 SGHTA and CDR2 FQGTGA. The chain's CDR3 is CASSLTQNTEAFF. The DNA of the CDR3 is TGTGCCAGCAGCTTAACACAGAACACTGAAGCTTTCTTT.

The rearrangement uses TRBV7-9 and TRBJ1-2, with a possible D match to TRBD1 (6 bases). This CDR3 has 12 residues. V was trimmed by 5 bases and J by 7 bases, leaving 11 bases between them. CDR1 is SEHNR, CDR2 FQNEAQ, per germline (reference sequence). Written as DNA, the CDR3 is TGTGCCAGCAGCCCAGGGGTGGCTGGCTACACCTTC. Amino acids: CASSPGVAGYTF.

The chain employs TRBV19 and TRBJ2-2; D not resolved. The V and J ends lost 5 bases and 6 bases respectively, with 7 bases between them. Germline-derived CDR1 and CDR2 are LNHDA and SQIVND (reference sequence). The length of the CDR3 is 12 residues. Here the CDR3 reads CASSDNSGELFF. The DNA for the CDR3 is TGTGCCAGTAGTGACAATTCCGGGGAGCTGTTTTTT.

This clone occurred once. The chain uses TRBV5-4 and TRBJ2-3, with TRBD2 matching over 12 bases. The CDR3 length is 16 residues. Per germline, CDR1 SGHNT and CDR2 YYREEE (reference sequence). J lost 0 bases, V lost 4 bases, and 3 bases had no gene match. For the CDR3, the DNA is TGTGCCAGCAGCGGACTAGCGGGGCCAAGCACAGATACGCAGTATTTT. This translates into CASSGLAGPSTDTQYF. Variable domain in full (rest from reference TRBV5-4 and TRBJ2-3): ETGVTQSPTHLIKTRGQQVTLRCSSQSGHNTVSWYQQALGQGPQFIFQYYREEENGRGNFPPRFSGLQFPNYSSELNVNALELDDSALYLCASSGLAGPSTDTQYFGPGTRLTVL.

J is TRBJ2-1 and V is TRBV11-2; 13 positions agree with TRBD2. The trim removed 5 bases at V and 12 bases at J, leaving 7 bases unmatched. The CDR3 loop spans 14 amino acids. CDR1 is SGHAT, CDR2 FQNNGV, per germline. The CDR3 DNA reads as TGTGCCAGCAGCCTGGGACTAGCGGGGCGGAGGCAGTTCTTC. As protein: CASSLGLAGRRQFF.

Only one count was recorded for this clone. The CDR3 protein is CASKDMNTEAFF. The DNA of the CDR3 is TGTGCCAGTAAAGACATGAACACTGAAGCTTTCTTT. The V call is TRBV14, the J call TRBJ1-1; D is ambiguous. V dropped 9 bases and J dropped 0 bases, with 8 bases sitting between them. Germline V gene lookup returns CDR1 SGHDN and CDR2 FVKESK. The CDR3 extends over 12 amino acids.

This clone was seen just once. This chain links TRBV7-3 with TRBJ2-2; 10 nucleotides align to TRBD2. V lost 1 base to trimming and J lost 5 bases; unmatched junction nucleotides: 13. The CDR3 runs 19 residues. Germline CDR1 is SGHTA and CDR2 is FQGTGA. DNA for the CDR3: TGTGCCAGCAGCTTAAAACCAGCGGGAGGGCCCTCAGGTACCGGGGAGCTGTTTTTT. This translates into CASSLKPAGGPSGTGELFF.

The genes are TRBV5-1 and TRBJ1-3, with 7 bases matching TRBD1. Germline values: CDR1 SGHRS, CDR2 YFSETQ. The length of the CDR3 is 16 residues. V gave up 3 bases and J gave up 9 bases; unmatched junction bases: 15. This CDR3 is CASSSTGYPNVGTIYF. The CDR3 bases are TGCGCCAGCAGCTCGACAGGGTACCCGAACGTTGGCACCATATATTTT.

The V gene is TRBV24-1, the J gene TRBJ1-3; 8 bases fit TRBD1. The CDR3 has 16 residues. The V gene's germline CDR1 is KGHDR and CDR2 SFDVKD. V lost 8 bases and J lost 3; bases outside the gene matches: 11. CDR3 nucleotides: TGTGCCACCAAAACGTCGGACAGGGTCAATGGAAACACCATATATTTT. This gives the protein CATKTSDRVNGNTIYF.

This chain links TRBV28 with TRBJ1-3, with no clear D. Per the germline V gene, CDR1 is MDHEN and CDR2 is SYDVKM. This CDR3 is 14 amino acids long. Trimming left V 7 bases short and J 2 bases short, with 12 bases between. The CDR3 coding sequence is TGTGCCAGCACAACGGCGGGTCCTGGAAACACCATATATTTT. Residues: CASTTAGPGNTIYF. Complete variable domain (other parts from reference TRBV28 and TRBJ1-3): DVKVTQSSRYLVKRTGEKVFLECVQDMDHENMFWYRQDPGLGLRLIYFSYDVKMKEKGDIPEGYSVSREKKERFSLILESASTNQTSMYLCASTTAGPGNTIYFGEGSWLTVV.

The chain employs TRBV5-6 and TRBJ2-6, with 13 bases matching TRBD2. The V and J ends lost 9 bases and 9 bases, in that order; junction bases with no gene match: 9. CDR1 and CDR2 (germline): SGHDT, YYEEEE. CDR3 length: 15 residues. CDR3 sequence (DNA): TGTGCCACTGTACTAGCGGGAGGGCTGGGCAACGTCCTGACTTTC. Protein sequence: CATVLAGGLGNVLTF.

The V gene is TRBV11-3, the J gene TRBJ2-1; D gene uncertain. Per germline, CDR1 SGHNT and CDR2 YENEEA. The V and J ends lost 3 bases and 0 bases respectively, with 9 bases between them. This CDR3 is built from 15 residues. The CDR3 here is CASSFPTGSYNEQFF. The CDR3 DNA follows: TGTGCCAGCAGCTTTCCGACGGGCTCCTACAATGAGCAGTTCTTC.

This clone is a singleton in its sample. The V and J genes are TRBV30 and TRBJ2-2; the match to TRBD2 covers 7 bases. The length of the CDR3 is 15 residues. CDR1 is GTSNPN, CDR2 SVGIG, per germline (reference sequence). The junction had 5 bases not matched to a gene; V was cut back by 3 bases and J by 1 base. As DNA, the CDR3 is TGTGCCTGGAGGGGGGAGCGGGGGAACACCGGGGAGCTGTTTTTT. This gives the protein CAWRGERGNTGELFF. Combining the CDR3 with reference TRBV30 and TRBJ2-2 gives the whole variable domain SQTIHQWPATLVQPVGSPLSLECTVEGTSNPNLYWYRQAAGRGLQLLFYSVGIGQISSEVPQNLSASRPQDRQFILSSKKLLLSDSGFYLCAWRGERGNTGELFFGEGSRLTVL.

In its sample, this clone was seen once. V and J are TRBV5-8 and TRBJ1-1, with 8 bases fitting TRBD1. The germline V gene encodes CDR1 SGHTS and CDR2 YDEGEE. CDR3 length: 14 amino acids. The V gene end was trimmed by 0 bases and the J gene end by 4 bases; junction bases not matched to a gene: 2. The chain's CDR3 is CASSLAGGLTEAFF. The CDR3 DNA follows: TGTGCCAGCAGCTTGGCAGGGGGCCTCACTGAAGCTTTCTTT.

This clone came up once. The chain carries TRBV7-2 and TRBJ1-4; TRBD1 aligns across 9 bases. The CDR3 spans 18 residues. Germline lookup yields CDR1 SGHTA and CDR2 FQGNSA. J lost 8 bases, V lost 1 base, and 14 bases had no gene match. The CDR3 loop is CASSLVLGQGNSPEKLFF. In DNA form, the CDR3 reads TGTGCCAGCAGCTTAGTGCTCGGACAGGGGAATTCCCCGGAAAAACTGTTTTTT.

This chain links TRBV28 with TRBJ2-7; 8 bases agree with TRBD1. This CDR3 region has 14 residues. CDR1 and CDR2 from the germline V gene are MDHEN and SYDVKM. The V segment lost 5 bases and the J segment 2 bases; nucleotides outside the gene matches: 5. The CDR3 sequence is CASSPSQGAYEQYF. CDR3 nucleotides: TGTGCCAGCAGTCCCTCACAGGGGGCCTACGAGCAGTACTTC.

The genes are TRBV7-2 and TRBJ1-1; D is undetermined. Germline V gene sequence: CDR1 SGHTA, CDR2 FQGNSA. Trimming took off 1 base at V and 4 bases at J, with 7 bases between the two ends. The CDR3 runs 13 residues. The CDR3 sequence is CASSLGAVTEAFF. CDR3 nucleotide sequence: TGTGCCAGCAGCTTAGGAGCTGTCACTGAAGCTTTCTTT.

CDR3 in amino acids: CASQGGAIGNIQYF. In DNA form, the CDR3 reads TGTGCCAGCCAAGGGGGGGCTATAGGAAACATTCAGTACTTC. This chain links TRBV6-1 with TRBJ2-4, with D possibly matching TRBD2 (7 bases). The CDR3 extends over 14 amino acids. Per germline, CDR1 MNHNS and CDR2 SASEGT. V shed 8 bases and J shed 6 bases, with 17 bases lying between them.

DNA for the CDR3: TGTGCCAGTAGCCGGACAACGCCTAGCGGGGAGCAGTTCTTC. Protein: CASSRTTPSGEQFF. This chain joins TRBV19 and TRBJ2-1, with 8 nucleotides matching TRBD2. Trimming took 6 bases from V and 10 from J; bases not matched to a gene: 11. The CDR3 is 14 residues long. The germline V gene has CDR1 LNHDA and CDR2 SQIVND (reference sequence).

The chain uses TRBV11-2 and TRBJ2-7, with 12 bases aligning to TRBD2. The J segment lost 5 bases and the V segment lost 0 bases, leaving 5 bases of the junction unmatched. This CDR3 is 16 amino acids long. Germline CDR1 SGHAT, CDR2 FQNNGV. CDR3 region: CASSLDSASGGDEQYF. In nucleotides, the CDR3 is TGTGCCAGCAGCTTAGATTCGGCTAGCGGGGGGGACGAGCAGTACTTC.

This clone was counted between two and nine times. The CDR3 bases are TGTGCCAGCAGCCGACAGGGGCTAAGCAATCAGCCCCAGCATTTT. Its protein is CASSRQGLSNQPQHF. The rearrangement uses TRBV11-2 and TRBJ1-5, with 8 bases matching TRBD1. The CDR3 loop spans 15 amino acids. Germline CDR1 SGHAT, CDR2 FQNNGV. The V and J ends lost 5 bases and 1 base, in that order; junction bases with no gene match: 4.

The chain is built from TRBV28 and TRBJ1-4; no clear D. This CDR3 contains 13 residues. Germline CDR1 MDHEN, CDR2 SYDVKM. V lost 5 bases and J lost 8, with 12 bases in between. CDR3 in amino acids: CASSPRVWEKLFF. The CDR3 DNA reads as TGTGCCAGCAGTCCCCGGGTGTGGGAAAAACTGTTTTTT. The variable domain in full, completed from reference TRBV28 and TRBJ1-4, reads DVKVTQSSRYLVKRTGEKVFLECVQDMDHENMFWYRQDPGLGLRLIYFSYDVKMKEKGDIPEGYSVSREKKERFSLILESASTNQTSMYLCASSPRVWEKLFFGSGTQLSVL.